The T cell receptor (beta chain) under discussion was sequenced for a study of T cell changes during pregnancy in multiple sclerosis. This CDR3 has 14 amino acids. Germline-derived CDR1 and CDR2 are SGHNT and YENEEA. V trimming: 5 bases; J trimming: 3 bases; junction bases outside the gene matches: 2. TCRdb keeps only in-frame clones here, not all; method: immunoSEQ multiplex PCR. This sample has fewer than 65,000 clones; around 90% occur once, and the top ten carry around 0.81%. The sequencing here drew on peripheral blood, taken before pregnancy. The chain employs TRBV11-3 and TRBJ2-7; 12 positions agree with TRBD2. This clonotype was sampled from a female donor with multiple sclerosis, enrolled in a pregnancy study. The DNA for the CDR3 is TGTGCCAGCAGCCCGACTAGCGGGGGCTACGAGCAGTACTTC. Translating it yields CASSPTSGGYEQYF. The variable domain in full, with the rest retrieved from reference TRBV11-3 and TRBJ2-7, is EAGVVQSPRYKIIEKKQPVAFWCNPISGHNTLYWYLQNLGQGPELLIRYENEEAVDDSQLPKDRFSAERLKGVDSTLKIQPAELGDSAVYLCASSPTSGGYEQYFGPGTRLTVT.